The 5 T cell receptor beta chains below were found in one sample sequenced in a study of CD8 T cells in Susac syndrome. Random hexamers were used to reverse transcribe the RNA input (about 0.45 to 1 ug). TCRdb reprocessed the immunoSEQ multiplex PCR reads via MiXCR and lists one record per CDR3 protein. The table lists 250,000 to 300,000 distinct CDR3 sequences, 89% of them singletons. Specimen: CD8+ T cells from PBMCs. The receptor source for this set is a human donor with multiple sclerosis.

The genes are TRBV7-6 and TRBJ2-2; 14 bases are shared with TRBD2. Germline V lookup: CDR1 SGHVS, CDR2 FNYEAQ. Trimming took 3 bases from V and 5 from J; bases not matched to a gene: 5. This CDR3 contains 17 residues. The CDR3 here is CASSLGLAGVGTGELFF. CDR3 coding DNA: TGTGCCAGCAGCTTGGGACTAGCGGGAGTAGGGACCGGGGAGCTGTTTTTT.

CDR3: CASTQGANTEAFF. The CDR3 DNA reads TGTGCCAGTACACAGGGGGCTAACACTGAAGCTTTCTTT. The V and J genes are TRBV19 and TRBJ1-1; 9 positions match TRBD1. The germline gives CDR1 LNHDA, CDR2 SQIVND (reference sequence). The CDR3 totals 13 residues. V gave up 7 bases and J gave up 2 bases; unmatched junction bases: 2.

This chain connects TRBV3-1 to TRBJ2-7; 10 positions match TRBD2. V trimming: 4 bases; J trimming: 5 bases; junction bases outside the gene matches: 11. Germline V CDR1 and CDR2: LGHDT, YNNKEL (reference sequence). This CDR3 is built from 16 residues. CDR3 in DNA: TGTGCCAGCAGCCTCGTACAGGGACTAGCGATAAACGAGCAGTACTTC. It translates to CASSLVQGLAINEQYF.

The CDR3 DNA is TGTGCCAGCAGACAATCGGGGGGTCTAGGCACAGATACGCAGTATTTT. Its protein is CASRQSGGLGTDTQYF. V is TRBV7-8 and J is TRBJ2-3, with TRBD2 matching 7 bases. This CDR3 region has 16 residues. The J segment lost 1 base and the V segment lost 6 bases, leaving 10 bases of the junction unmatched. CDR1 is SGHVS and CDR2 is FQNEAQ in the germline V gene.

V gene TRBV19 combines with J gene TRBJ2-5, with 9 bases matching TRBD2. V trimming: 3 bases; J trimming: 4 bases; junction bases outside the gene matches: 3. This CDR3 contains 14 residues. From germline, CDR1 is LNHDA and CDR2 SQIVND (reference sequence). The chain's CDR3 is CASSIEGLAETQYF. DNA of the CDR3: TGTGCCAGTAGTATCGAGGGACTAGCAGAGACCCAGTACTTC. The full variable domain, with the rest looked up from reference TRBV19 and TRBJ2-5, is DGGITQSPKYLFRKEGQNVTLSCEQNLNHDAMYWYRQDPGQGLRLIYYSQIVNDFQKGDIAEGYSVSREKKESFPLTVTSAQKNPTAFYLCASSIEGLAETQYFGPGTRLLVL.